Listed below are T cell receptor beta chains from one sample, sequenced in a study of type 1 regulatory T cells. Each CDR3 protein gets one entry after TCRdb re-called the reads with MiXCR. The sample lists about 18,000 distinct CDR3 sequences; 10% were seen once. The sequenced sample consisted of CD4+ T cells, either the whole sample or a sorted fraction (not recorded which). The receptors stem from a human donor in good health. Each CDR3 is given with its conserved first and last residue. Fields, in order: clone size, V gene, D gene, J gene, CDR3 DNA, CDR3 protein. D genes are given only for firm matches. Only part of the rows carry a size: once, few, many, or a class if the clone is expanded.

abundance: many
v_gene: TRBV5-1
d_gene: TRBD1
j_gene: TRBJ2-1
CDR3nt: TGCGCCAGCAGCTGGGGGACAGGGGGCCCAACCTACAATGAGCAGTTCTTC
CDR3aa: CASSWGTGGPTYNEQFF

abundance: NA
v_gene: TRBV7-2
d_gene: TRBD1
j_gene: TRBJ1-1
CDR3nt: TGTGCCAGCAGCTTCGACAGGGGAAACACTGAAGCTTTCTTT
CDR3aa: CASSFDRGNTEAFF

abundance: NA
v_gene: TRBV4-1
d_gene: NA
j_gene: TRBJ1-1
CDR3nt: TGCGCCAGCAGCCAACTAGGGACGAACACTGAAGCTTTCTTT
CDR3aa: CASSQLGTNTEAFF

abundance: few
v_gene: TRBV20-1
d_gene: NA
j_gene: TRBJ2-7
CDR3nt: TGCAGTGCTGGGGGGGGACAGAACTACGAGCAGTACTTC
CDR3aa: CSAGGGQNYEQYF

abundance: few
v_gene: TRBV7-9
d_gene: NA
j_gene: TRBJ2-5
CDR3nt: TGTGCCAGCGGCCAAGAGACCCAGTACTTC
CDR3aa: CASGQETQYF

abundance: medium-sized
v_gene: TRBV3-1
d_gene: NA
j_gene: TRBJ2-3
CDR3nt: TGTGCCAGCAGCCAAGAGGAGGGTACGCAGTATTTT
CDR3aa: CASSQEEGTQYF

abundance: many
v_gene: TRBV12-3/TRBV12-4
d_gene: TRBD2
j_gene: TRBJ2-5
CDR3nt: TGTGCCAGCAGTTTCCCTAGCGGGAGGCAAGAGACCCAGTACTTC
CDR3aa: CASSFPSGRQETQYF

abundance: medium-sized
v_gene: TRBV5-1
d_gene: TRBD1
j_gene: TRBJ1-2
CDR3nt: TGCGCCAGCAGCCACCGGGACAGCGACTATGGCTACACCTTC
CDR3aa: CASSHRDSDYGYTF

abundance: few
v_gene: TRBV5-1
d_gene: NA
j_gene: TRBJ2-7
CDR3nt: TGCGCCAGCAGCTTGGAGGCCGCCGCCCCCTACGAGCAGTACTTC
CDR3aa: CASSLEAAAPYEQYF

abundance: few
v_gene: TRBV14
d_gene: NA
j_gene: TRBJ1-1
CDR3nt: TGTGCCAGCAGCCAAGCAGACAGAAGACTGACTGAAGCTTTCTTT
CDR3aa: CASSQADRRLTEAFF

abundance: many
v_gene: TRBV6-2/TRBV6-3
d_gene: NA
j_gene: TRBJ1-5
CDR3nt: TGTGCCAGCAGCCCAGTGGGGATTCAGCCCCAGCATTTT
CDR3aa: CASSPVGIQPQHF

abundance: NA
v_gene: TRBV5-1
d_gene: TRBD1
j_gene: TRBJ2-7
CDR3nt: TGCGCCACCCAGCCCGGGACAGGGAGGCTGTACGAGCAGTACTTC
CDR3aa: CATQPGTGRLYEQYF

abundance: few
v_gene: TRBV6-2/TRBV6-3
d_gene: NA
j_gene: TRBJ2-1
CDR3nt: TGTGCCAGTATGACTACGTCGCGCGAGCAGTTCTTC
CDR3aa: CASMTTSREQFF

abundance: medium-sized
v_gene: TRBV6-6
d_gene: NA
j_gene: TRBJ1-5
CDR3nt: TGTGCCAGCAGTTTAGGAGTCAATCAGCCCCAGCATTTT
CDR3aa: CASSLGVNQPQHF

abundance: few
v_gene: TRBV3-1
d_gene: NA
j_gene: TRBJ2-4
CDR3nt: TGTGCCAGCAGCCACGCGGCCAAAAACATTCAGTACTTC
CDR3aa: CASSHAAKNIQYF

abundance: many
v_gene: TRBV5-1
d_gene: NA
j_gene: TRBJ2-2
CDR3nt: TGCGCCAGCAGCTTGGATGGACAACTCACCGGGGAGCTGTTTTTT
CDR3aa: CASSLDGQLTGELFF

abundance: few
v_gene: TRBV6-1
d_gene: TRBD1
j_gene: TRBJ1-5
CDR3nt: TGTGCCAGCAGTGAAGCCGGGACAGGGGACCAGCCCCAGCATTTT
CDR3aa: CASSEAGTGDQPQHF

abundance: many
v_gene: TRBV19
d_gene: TRBD2
j_gene: TRBJ2-7
CDR3nt: TGTGCCAGTAGTACAGCGGGAGGGCGGAACGAGCAGTACTTC
CDR3aa: CASSTAGGRNEQYF

abundance: medium-sized
v_gene: TRBV5-1
d_gene: NA
j_gene: TRBJ2-7
CDR3nt: TGCGCCAGCAGCTTGGGAATGGCTTTAGGCGAGCAGTACTTC
CDR3aa: CASSLGMALGEQYF

abundance: NA
v_gene: TRBV11-2
d_gene: NA
j_gene: TRBJ2-5
CDR3nt: TGTGCCAGCAGCTCCGGGATGGGAGTTCGAGAGACCCAGTACTTC
CDR3aa: CASSSGMGVRETQYF

abundance: many
v_gene: TRBV20-1
d_gene: TRBD1
j_gene: TRBJ2-1
CDR3nt: TGCAGTGCTACGGACAGGGGGAAAGCGGTCTACAATGAGCAGTTCTTC
CDR3aa: CSATDRGKAVYNEQFF

abundance: NA
v_gene: TRBV7-2
d_gene: NA
j_gene: TRBJ2-5
CDR3nt: TGTGCCAGCAGCTTTTACGGGGAAGGAGAGACCCAGTACTTC
CDR3aa: CASSFYGEGETQYF

abundance: many
v_gene: TRBV12-3/TRBV12-4
d_gene: NA
j_gene: TRBJ1-1
CDR3nt: TGTGCCAGCAGTTTGAACGGCAAGCACACTGAAGCTTTCTTT
CDR3aa: CASSLNGKHTEAFF

abundance: many
v_gene: TRBV12-3/TRBV12-4
d_gene: NA
j_gene: TRBJ2-2
CDR3nt: TGTGCCAGCAACTTTCTTGGCACCGGGGAGCTGTTTTTT
CDR3aa: CASNFLGTGELFF

abundance: few
v_gene: TRBV6-5
d_gene: NA
j_gene: TRBJ2-1
CDR3nt: TGTGCCAGCGGGAGGGGGTTCAATGAGCAGTTCTTC
CDR3aa: CASGRGFNEQFF

abundance: few
v_gene: TRBV30
d_gene: NA
j_gene: TRBJ2-7
CDR3nt: TGTGCCTGGGGGTTTGACAGGAGTACAGAGCAGTACTTC
CDR3aa: CAWGFDRSTEQYF

abundance: few
v_gene: TRBV30
d_gene: TRBD1
j_gene: TRBJ1-1
CDR3nt: TGTGCCTGGAGTCTCAGACAGGGGGCATGGACTGAAGCTTTCTTT
CDR3aa: CAWSLRQGAWTEAFF

abundance: many
v_gene: TRBV7-2
d_gene: NA
j_gene: TRBJ2-1
CDR3nt: TGTGCCAGCAGCTCCCGGGTGGGGGGTTACAATGAGCAGTTCTTC
CDR3aa: CASSSRVGGYNEQFF